This T cell receptor (beta chain) was recorded in a study of vaccination effects on CD4 cells after COVID-19. Only a few counts were recorded for this clone. Antigen unknown. Generated by immunoSEQ multiplex PCR, the TCRdb table keeps only in-frame clones and is missing some. The sample consists of about 72,000 clones, roughly three quarters of them appearing once. Upon completion of about 10 days in culture, CD4+ T cells were isolated. The sequence was obtained from a human donor who received a COVID-19 vaccine. The sample was CD4+ T cells from PBMCs cultured without peptide, taken before COVID-19 vaccination.

CDR3: CASSPEGASGRFIAKNIQYF. The CDR3 region has the DNA TGCGCCAGCAGCCCAGAGGGGGCGAGCGGGCGCTTTATAGCCAAAAACATTCAGTACTTC. The rearrangement uses TRBV5-1 and TRBJ2-4, with D tentatively TRBD1 (7 bases). With 4 bases removed from V and 0 bases from J, the gap between germline ends came to 26 bases. The V gene's germline CDR1 is SGHRS and CDR2 YFSETQ. CDR3 length equals 20 residues. Combining the CDR3 with reference TRBV5-1 and TRBJ2-4 gives the whole variable domain KAGVTQTPRYLIKTRGQQVTLSCSPISGHRSVSWYQQTPGQGLQFLFEYFSETQRNKGNFPGRFSGRQFSNSRSEMNVSTLELGDSALYLCASSPEGASGRFIAKNIQYFGAGTRLSVL.